Below, 28 T cell receptor beta chains from the same sample are listed, as sequenced in a study of regulatory T cells in long-lasting Graves disease. In building TCR beta libraries, iRepertoire HTBI primers were used together with Arm-PCR of CDR3 regions. TCRdb analysed the multiplex PCR reads with MiXCR anew, one entry per CDR3 protein. The data hold under 450,000 distinct CDR3 sequences, with 23% observed a single time. As to time point: persistent/refractory GD, antithyroid drugs over 5 years with positive TRAb. The TCR library was made from RNA extracted from PBMCs. The starting material was peripheral blood mononuclear cells (PBMCs), obtained when the disease was refractory, from a patient treated with antithyroid drugs. The source of these receptors is a female donor with Graves disease.

This clonotype was counted only a few times. The chain carries TRBV27 and TRBJ2-7, with 7 bases lining up with TRBD2. Germline V CDR1 and CDR2: MNHEY, SMNVEV (reference sequence). Losses at the gene ends were 3 bases for V and 4 bases for J; bases not matched to a gene: 12. CDR3 length: 16 residues. CDR3 residues: CASSFLGASGVYEQYF. The DNA for the CDR3 is TGTGCCAGCAGTTTCCTCGGGGCTAGCGGAGTTTACGAGCAGTACTTC.

This clonotype was observed a handful of times. The chain uses TRBV19 and TRBJ1-1; D not resolved. Germline CDR1 and CDR2: LNHDA and SQIVND (reference sequence). V was trimmed by 4 bases and J by 4 bases, leaving 10 bases between them. CDR3 length: 13 residues. The CDR3: CASSRRHITEAFF. In DNA form, the CDR3 reads TGTGCCAGTAGTAGGCGACACATCACTGAAGCTTTCTTT.

In its sample, this clonotype was seen a few times. The gene calls are TRBV6-2 or TRBV6-3 and TRBJ1-5; 8 positions agree with TRBD1. Trimming at V came to 2 bases and at J to 7 bases, leaving 7 bases not matched to a gene. This CDR3 is 15 amino acids long. CDR1 MNHEY and CDR2 SVGEGT come from the germline V gene. CDR3 amino acids: CASSYGRQGKQPQHF. The CDR3 DNA sequence: TGTGCCAGCAGTTACGGTCGACAGGGGAAACAGCCCCAGCATTTT.

Notes on this clonotype: The junction departs from the called germline gene at one end, perhaps through a read error. J is TRBJ2-7 and V is TRBV20-1; perhaps TRBD2 as D (7 bases). The CDR3 is made up of 15 amino acids. Germline V gives CDR1 DFQATT, CDR2 SNEGSKA (reference sequence). The CDR3 spells CSAPHLGGHTYEQCF. CDR3 DNA sequence: TGCAGTGCCCCGCACCTCGGGGGGCACACCTACGAGCAGTGCTTC.

This clonotype was seen more than once but under ten times. The chain links TRBV3-1 to TRBJ2-7, with 12 nucleotides matching TRBD2. Germline V gives CDR1 LGHDT, CDR2 YNNKEL (reference sequence). The CDR3 is 17 residues long. The trim removed 4 bases at V and 5 bases at J, leaving 12 bases unmatched. CDR3 amino acids: CASSPVTPGLAGHEQYF. The CDR3 DNA is TGTGCCAGCAGCCCCGTCACGCCGGGACTAGCGGGTCACGAGCAGTACTTC.

The chain links TRBV7-9 to TRBJ2-5; 10 positions match TRBD2. The CDR3 sequence is 14 residues long. V lost 4 bases to trimming and J lost 5 bases; unmatched junction nucleotides: 4. Germline-derived CDR1 and CDR2 are SEHNR and FQNEAQ (reference sequence). CDR3 sequence (DNA): TGTGCCAGCAGCTCACTAGCGGGAACTGAGACCCAGTACTTC. It specifies CASSSLAGTETQYF.

This clonotype showed up just a few times. The chain combines TRBV13 with TRBJ2-1, with TRBD1 matching 10 bases. The CDR3 has 15 amino acids. Trimming at V came to 5 bases and at J to 8 bases, leaving 9 bases not matched to a gene. Germline CDR1 PRHDT, CDR2 FYEKMQ (reference sequence). CDR3 amino acids: CASSPGTGDVYEQFF. The CDR3 coding sequence is TGTGCCAGCAGCCCCGGGACAGGGGATGTTTATGAGCAGTTCTTC.

At least ten counts were recorded for this clonotype. The chain has TRBV20-1 and TRBJ2-7, with no clear D. Between the trimmed V and J ends, which lost 0 bases and 0 bases, there was a span of 9 bases. The CDR3 totals 14 residues. The germline V gene encodes CDR1 DFQATT and CDR2 SNEGSKA (reference sequence). The CDR3 region is CSAREGSGSYEQYF. The CDR3 DNA sequence: TGCAGTGCTAGAGAAGGGTCAGGCTCCTACGAGCAGTACTTC.

The CDR3 protein is CASSIDSFNTEAFF. DNA for the CDR3: TGCGCCAGCAGCATAGACAGTTTTAACACTGAAGCTTTCTTT. The rearrangement links TRBV5-1 to TRBJ1-1, with D possibly matching TRBD1 (5 bases). Deletions cut 4 bases from V and 2 bases from J, with 12 bases between. From germline, CDR1 is SGHRS and CDR2 YFSETQ. This CDR3 has 14 residues.

This clonotype was counted at least ten times. The rearrangement joins TRBV2 to TRBJ2-7, with D hard to call. Trimming cost V 11 bases and J 4 bases, with 18 bases left between them. There are 13 residues in the CDR3. Germline V gene sequence: CDR1 SNHLY, CDR2 FYNNEI. CDR3 sequence reads: CADGQVNGYEQYF. The CDR3 DNA is TGTGCCGACGGGCAGGTCAACGGTTACGAGCAGTACTTC.

This clonotype has ten or more counts. This chain uses TRBV2 with TRBJ1-2; D call uncertain. Germline CDR1 and CDR2: SNHLY and FYNNEI. There are 14 residues in the CDR3. V lost 3 bases and J 4 bases, leaving 12 bases between the germline ends. The CDR3 DNA is TGTGCCAGCAGTGATCCAACCTATTCCTATGGCTACACCTTC. It is translated as CASSDPTYSYGYTF.

This clonotype has ten or more counts. This sequence joins TRBV2 and TRBJ1-2; D call uncertain. The CDR3 is made up of 14 amino acids. V lost 7 bases and J lost 8, with 20 bases in between. Per the germline V gene, CDR1 is SNHLY and CDR2 is FYNNEI. CDR3 sequence reads: CASTVEGLSAGYTF. In nucleotides, the CDR3 is TGTGCCAGCACCGTCGAGGGCCTAAGTGCAGGCTACACCTTC.

There are many counts of this clonotype. The gene calls are TRBV12-3 or TRBV12-4 and TRBJ2-2; D is ambiguous. V was shortened by 3 bases and J by 7 bases, with 9 bases between the two germline ends. This CDR3 region has 13 residues. The CDR3 sequence is CASSFRSDGELFF. In DNA form, the CDR3 reads TGTGCCAGCAGTTTCCGAAGTGACGGGGAGCTGTTTTTT.

This clonotype has just a few counts. The chain couples TRBV7-2 to TRBJ2-7; 11 nucleotides align to TRBD2. This CDR3 comprises 15 residues. V trimming: 1 base; J trimming: 4 bases; junction bases outside the gene matches: 3. The germline CDR1 and CDR2 sequences are SGHTA and FQGNSA. The CDR3 DNA reads as TGTGCCAGCAGCTTAGAGCTAGCGGGAGGTTACGAGCAGTACTTC. Residues: CASSLELAGGYEQYF. Full variable domain (remainder filled in from reference TRBV7-2 and TRBJ2-7): GAGVSQSPSNKVTEKGKDVELRCDPISGHTALYWYRQSLGQGLEFLIYFQGNSAPDKSGLPSDRFSAERTGGSVSTLTIQRTQQEDSAVYLCASSLELAGGYEQYFGPGTRLTVT.

In this sample, this clonotype turned up many times. This sequence joins TRBV28 and TRBJ2-7; D unclear. Germline V gene lookup returns CDR1 MDHEN and CDR2 SYDVKM. Trimming pared 1 base from V and 4 bases from J, leaving 8 bases between. This CDR3 spans 13 amino acids. CDR3 amino acids: CASSLSVAYEQYF. DNA for the CDR3: TGTGCCAGCAGTTTATCCGTCGCGTACGAGCAGTACTTC.

This rearrangement joins TRBV20-1 to TRBJ1-6, with D unresolved. Per the germline V gene, CDR1 is DFQATT and CDR2 is SNEGSKA (reference sequence). CDR3 size: 18 residues. Trimming shortened V by 3 bases and J by 6 bases, and 24 bases separated the two germline ends. The CDR3 region has the DNA TGCAGTGCTAGGCCACGAATACCCGTCAGAGGACCTAATTCACCCCTCCACTTT. Translated: CSARPRIPVRGPNSPLHF.

At least ten counts were recorded for this clonotype. The chain has TRBV10-3 and TRBJ1-5; D may be TRBD1 (5 bases). V lost 4 bases, J lost 3 bases, and 10 bases lay in between. This CDR3 spans 14 amino acids. Germline CDR1 is ENHRY and CDR2 is SYGVKD. The CDR3 is CAISVSGTNQPQHF. The CDR3 coding sequence is TGTGCCATCAGTGTATCAGGGACCAATCAGCCCCAGCATTTT.

The J gene is TRBJ2-7, the V gene TRBV30; 7 bases fit TRBD1. Germline V gives CDR1 GTSNPN, CDR2 SVGIG (reference sequence). The J segment lost 2 bases and the V segment lost 4 bases, leaving 8 bases of the junction unmatched. The CDR3 is 14 residues long. In DNA, the CDR3 is TGTGCCTGGATTAAAACCGGGACAGCCTACGAGCAGTACTTC. Translating gives CAWIKTGTAYEQYF.

This clonotype has only a few counts. This rearrangement joins TRBV15 to TRBJ1-1; D gene unclear. Germline V gene sequence: CDR1 LNHNV, CDR2 YYDKDF (reference sequence). The CDR3 consists of 14 residues. V was trimmed by 5 bases and J by 0 bases, leaving 10 bases between them. The CDR3 DNA sequence: TGTGCCACCAGCGAGGGCTACCTGAACACTGAAGCTTTCTTT. As protein: CATSEGYLNTEAFF.

V gene TRBV9 combines with J gene TRBJ2-6, with D possibly being TRBD1 (6 bases). This CDR3 spans 15 amino acids. Looked up from germline, CDR1 is SGDLS and CDR2 is YYNGEE. V gave up 1 base and J gave up 1 base, with 6 bases separating them. CDR3 loop: CASSVTGSGANVLTF. DNA of the CDR3: TGTGCCAGCAGCGTAACAGGGTCTGGGGCCAACGTCCTGACTTTC.

Concerning this clonotype itself: This may be a read error, as it is one base from a much larger clone. The rearrangement uses TRBV20-1 and TRBJ2-7; D gene unclear. Germline CDR1 DFQATT, CDR2 SNEGSKA (reference sequence). This CDR3 contains 10 residues. CDR3 DNA sequence: TGCAGTGCTAGTAACTACGAGCAGCACTTC. It specifies CSASNYEQHF.

This clonotype has more than one count but fewer than ten. The rearrangement uses TRBV30 and TRBJ2-5; D remains ambiguous. Trimming cost V 3 bases and J 2 bases, with 7 bases left between them. The CDR3 has 12 amino acids. In germline, CDR1 is GTSNPN, CDR2 SVGIG (reference sequence). CDR3 in amino acids: CAWRPAQETQYF. Here the CDR3 DNA reads TGTGCCTGGAGGCCAGCGCAAGAGACCCAGTACTTC.

The rearrangement uses TRBV5-1 and TRBJ2-1; TRBD2 aligns across 11 bases. With V trimmed by 4 bases and J by 7 bases, 13 bases remained unmatched. Germline loops: CDR1 SGHRS, CDR2 YFSETQ. The CDR3 has 17 residues. DNA of the CDR3: TGCGCCAGCAGCCGTCCCCCAACTAGCGGGAGTTATAATGAGCAGTTCTTC. This encodes CASSRPPTSGSYNEQFF.

This clonotype was seen a handful of times. CDR3 amino acids: CASSILGLAGGLYNEQFF. The DNA of the CDR3 is TGTGCCAGTAGTATTCTGGGACTAGCGGGAGGGCTATACAATGAGCAGTTCTTC. The chain uses TRBV19 and TRBJ2-1; 16 bases align to TRBD2. Germline lookup yields CDR1 LNHDA and CDR2 SQIVND (reference sequence). There are 18 residues in the CDR3. V shed 3 bases, J shed 4 bases, and the junction held 6 bases outside the gene matches.

This clonotype was observed at least ten times. V gene TRBV6-1 combines with J gene TRBJ2-7; 8 positions match TRBD2. Germline V lookup: CDR1 MNHNS, CDR2 SASEGT. The trim removed 7 bases at V and 6 bases at J, leaving 8 bases unmatched. There are 13 residues in the CDR3. The CDR3 nucleotides are TGTGCCAGCATCACCGGACTAGCCCGCGAGCAGTACTTC. This encodes CASITGLAREQYF.

This clonotype was recorded at least ten times. J is TRBJ1-2 and V is TRBV12-3 or TRBV12-4; D is uncertain. V lost 3 bases to trimming and J lost 4 bases, with 6 bases between them. The CDR3 consists of 12 residues. CDR3 bases: TGTGCCAGCAGTTTCCAGGCCTATGGCTACACCTTC. Its protein is CASSFQAYGYTF.

The chain employs TRBV6-1 and TRBJ2-5, with D tentatively TRBD2 (5 bases). Trimming took off 5 bases at V and 1 base at J, with 14 bases between the two ends. Germline V gives CDR1 MNHNS, CDR2 SASEGT. The CDR3 totals 15 residues. CDR3 protein: CASSTLFRGQETQYF. As DNA, the CDR3 is TGTGCCAGCAGTACCCTATTCCGGGGCCAAGAGACCCAGTACTTC.

At least ten counts were recorded for this clonotype. This chain joins TRBV7-3 and TRBJ2-1; no reliable D call. Germline V gene data show CDR1 as SGHTA and CDR2 as FQGTGA. Deletions cut 5 bases from V and 0 bases from J, with 8 bases between. The CDR3 consists of 14 residues. CDR3 sequence: CASSPGSSYNEQFF. CDR3 DNA: TGTGCCAGCAGCCCAGGTAGCTCCTACAATGAGCAGTTCTTC. Full variable domain (missing parts from reference TRBV7-3 and TRBJ2-1): GAGVSQTPSNKVTEKGKYVELRCDPISGHTALYWYRQSLGQGPEFLIYFQGTGAADDSGLPNDRFFAVRPEGSVSTLKIQRTERGDSAVYLCASSPGSSYNEQFFGPGTRLTVL.